This TCR beta chain was found in a study of cytomegalovirus exposure and HLA in healthy donors. Findings of the study overall: Later analysis demonstrated an association between a missense DCLRE1C variant and TCR beta V- and J-gene trimming.

PCR primers comprised 60 Vbeta and 13 Jbeta primers. Some clones are missing from TCRdb's copy, which holds only in-frame ones; the method was immunoSEQ multiplex PCR. The data show some 130,000 clones, with around four fifths seen just once and 2.5% to 3.5% held by the top ten. Note on this clone: The target antigen is unknown.

V shed 4 bases and J shed 7 bases, with 11 bases lying between them. CDR1 is MNHEY and CDR2 is SVGAGI in the germline V gene. The CDR3 totals 13 residues. This rearrangement joins TRBV6-5 to TRBJ2-1; a possible D gene is TRBD2 (5 bases). Input material: PBMCs. This TCR was sampled from a boy aged 2 to 10 in good health and CMV-seronegative. CDR3 in amino acids: CASSSWPGNEQFF. CDR3 sequence (DNA): TGTGCCAGCAGTTCTTGGCCGGGAAATGAGCAGTTCTTC.